A single sample is the source of the 30 T cell receptor beta chains below, sequenced in a study of blood T cell repertoires in COVID-19. This table comes from immunoSEQ multiplex PCR, and its TCRdb copy is limited to in-frame clones, with some not included. Seen here are more than 150,000 clones, around 81% observed once, and the top ten hold 9.5% to 15%. Source material: peripheral blood. The source is a woman older than 75 with COVID-19, enrolled during active disease.

The chain joins TRBV18 to TRBJ1-3; 7 bases match TRBD1. Germline CDR1 KGHSH, CDR2 LQKENI. This CDR3 is 15 amino acids long. V shed 6 bases and J 0 bases; nucleotides not matched to a gene: 5. CDR3 sequence: CASSKDRRSGNTIYF. In nucleotides, the CDR3 is TGTGCCAGCTCCAAGGACAGGCGCTCTGGAAACACCATATATTTT.

The chain recombines TRBV6-5 with TRBJ2-2; D perhaps matches TRBD2 (6 bases). CDR1 and CDR2 from the germline V gene are MNHEY and SVGAGI. The CDR3 runs 15 residues. Trimming took 2 bases from V and 5 from J, leaving 12 bases between them. CDR3 in DNA: TGTGCCAGCAGTTACGGAGGGAGAGGGACCGGGGAGCTGTTTTTT. Protein: CASSYGGRGTGELFF.

The rearrangement links TRBV9 to TRBJ2-7; no firm D call. The CDR3 is 12 amino acids. Per the germline V gene, CDR1 is SGDLS and CDR2 is YYNGEE. V was trimmed by 7 bases and J by 2 bases, leaving 10 bases between them. The CDR3 loop reads CASGFGPYEQYF. The CDR3 DNA sequence: TGTGCCAGCGGGTTTGGGCCCTACGAGCAGTACTTC.

This clone has only one observation. The chain couples TRBV7-6 to TRBJ2-7, with a tentative D call TRBD1 (7 bases). The CDR3 totals 11 residues. V was pared by 6 bases and J by 7 bases, with 10 bases between. Germline V CDR1 and CDR2: SGHVS, FNYEAQ. The CDR3 sequence: CASRSGGEQYF. As DNA, the CDR3 is TGTGCCAGCAGATCAGGGGGGGAGCAGTACTTC.

The gene calls are TRBV28 and TRBJ1-5; 9 nucleotides agree with TRBD1. The V segment lost 2 bases and the J segment 6 bases; nucleotides outside the gene matches: 5. The CDR3 is made up of 15 amino acids. Germline-derived CDR1 and CDR2 are MDHEN and SYDVKM. The CDR3 DNA reads TGTGCCAGCAGTTTAGCCACAGGGGGCACTCAGCCCCAGCATTTT. Translated: CASSLATGGTQPQHF.

V is TRBV6-2 or TRBV6-3 and J is TRBJ2-7; 15 nucleotides match TRBD2. CDR1 is MNHEY and CDR2 is SVGEGT in the germline V gene. The junction had 7 bases not matched to a gene; V was cut back by 4 bases and J by 3 bases. The CDR3 is 17 residues long. CDR3 in amino acids: CASSSPGLAGGGYEQYF. In DNA, the CDR3 is TGTGCCAGCAGTTCCCCGGGACTAGCGGGAGGTGGCTACGAGCAGTACTTC.

The chain employs TRBV5-1 and TRBJ2-5; 13 nucleotides agree with TRBD2. This CDR3 spans 16 amino acids. The germline V gene encodes CDR1 SGHRS and CDR2 YFSETQ. V shed 4 bases, J shed 3 bases, and the junction held 6 bases outside the gene matches. CDR3 in DNA: TGCGCCAGCAGCCCGGGACTAGCGGGATTAGAAGAGACCCAGTACTTC. Translating gives CASSPGLAGLEETQYF. Variable domain in full (rest from reference TRBV5-1 and TRBJ2-5): KAGVTQTPRYLIKTRGQQVTLSCSPISGHRSVSWYQQTPGQGLQFLFEYFSETQRNKGNFPGRFSGRQFSNSRSEMNVSTLELGDSALYLCASSPGLAGLEETQYFGPGTRLLVL.

This clone was seen a single time. The CDR3 spells CASSPFGQGQNTIYF. CDR3 sequence (DNA): TGTGCCAGCTCACCCTTTGGACAGGGACAAAACACCATATATTTT. The genes are TRBV18 and TRBJ1-3; TRBD1 matches 8 bases. Germline V gene lookup returns CDR1 KGHSH and CDR2 LQKENI. The ends lost 3 bases at V and 6 bases at J; junction bases unmatched: 7. This CDR3 spans 15 amino acids. Full variable domain (outside the CDR3, taken from reference TRBV18 and TRBJ1-3): NAGVMQNPRHLVRRRGQEARLRCSPMKGHSHVYWYRQLPEEGLKFMVYLQKENIIDESGMPKERFSAEFPKEGPSILRIQQVVRGDSAAYFCASSPFGQGQNTIYFGEGSWLTVV.

V usage is TRBV11-3 and J usage is TRBJ2-2; possible D gene TRBD1, 6 bases. Trimming removed 4 bases from V and 1 base from J, with 13 bases in between. This CDR3 region has 16 residues. CDR1 and CDR2 (germline): SGHNT, YENEEA. CDR3 amino acids: CASSYATGVNTGELFF. Here the CDR3 DNA reads TGTGCCAGCAGCTACGCGACAGGAGTGAACACCGGGGAGCTGTTTTTT. The full variable domain, in which reference TRBV11-3 and TRBJ2-2 provide the parts outside the CDR3, is EAGVVQSPRYKIIEKKQPVAFWCNPISGHNTLYWYLQNLGQGPELLIRYENEEAVDDSQLPKDRFSAERLKGVDSTLKIQPAELGDSAVYLCASSYATGVNTGELFFGEGSRLTVL.

The V and J genes are TRBV13 and TRBJ1-1; D remains unclear. V was cut by 1 base and J by 0 bases, with 6 bases left in between. Germline assignment: CDR1 PRHDT and CDR2 FYEKMQ (reference sequence). This CDR3 has 14 amino acids. The CDR3 nucleotides read TGTGCCAGCAGCTTAGATCCGGTGAACACTGAAGCTTTCTTT. Translation: CASSLDPVNTEAFF.

The chain joins TRBV2 to TRBJ1-6; 10 bases fit TRBD1. The CDR3 length is 14 residues. V gave up 6 bases and J gave up 9 bases; unmatched junction bases: 5. CDR1 is SNHLY, CDR2 FYNNEI, per germline. The CDR3 region is CASRPDRGFSPLHF. The DNA for the CDR3 is TGTGCCAGCAGGCCGGACAGGGGGTTTTCACCCCTCCACTTT. The full variable domain, completed using reference TRBV2 and TRBJ1-6, is EPEVTQTPSHQVTQMGQEVILRCVPISNHLYFYWYRQILGQKVEFLVSFYNNEISEKSEIFDDQFSVERPDGSNFTLKIRSTKLEDSAMYFCASRPDRGFSPLHFGNGTRLTVT.

This sequence joins TRBV7-2 and TRBJ2-5, with 10 bases aligning to TRBD2. CDR3 size: 16 residues. CDR1 is SGHTA and CDR2 is FQGNSA in the germline V gene. J lost 3 bases, V lost 3 bases, and 7 bases had no gene match. In nucleotides, the CDR3 is TGTGCCAGCAGCTTCCCTGGACTAGCGGTTAAAGAGACCCAGTACTTC. Translating gives CASSFPGLAVKETQYF.

The chain recombines TRBV5-1 with TRBJ2-7, with 9 nucleotides matching TRBD1. J was trimmed by 5 bases and V by 4 bases; bases with no gene match: 13. The CDR3 consists of 16 residues. The germline gives CDR1 SGHRS, CDR2 YFSETQ. CDR3 DNA: TGCGCCAGCAGCCCGGGACAGGGCTCCGCGGTCCACGAGCAGTACTTC. This gives the protein CASSPGQGSAVHEQYF.

The V call is TRBV10-3, the J call TRBJ1-2; possibly TRBD1 for D (5 bases). CDR1 is ENHRY and CDR2 is SYGVKD in the germline V gene. The length of the CDR3 is 18 residues. Deletions cut 6 bases from V and 4 bases from J, with 27 bases between. The CDR3 DNA sequence: TGTGCCATCAGGAAGATACTGGACAATGACGAAGCTATCTATGGCTACACCTTC. It translates to CAIRKILDNDEAIYGYTF.

The gene calls are TRBV27 and TRBJ2-1; 13 positions match TRBD2. V shed 6 bases, J shed 3 bases, and the junction held 14 bases outside the gene matches. This CDR3 region has 19 residues. Looked up from germline, CDR1 is MNHEY and CDR2 is SMNVEV (reference sequence). CDR3 nucleotide sequence: TGTGCCAGCAGCCCCCCCCACCGGACTAGCGGGAGAGGCTACAATGAGCAGTTCTTC. Its protein product is CASSPPHRTSGRGYNEQFF.

The chain combines TRBV29-1 with TRBJ2-7, with D perhaps TRBD1 (5 bases). V was shortened by 3 bases and J by 2 bases, with 17 bases between the two germline ends. The germline V gene has CDR1 SQVTM and CDR2 ANQGSEA. The CDR3 loop spans 15 amino acids. The CDR3 sequence is CSVDGAGAHPYEQYF. CDR3 bases: TGCAGCGTTGATGGGGCTGGGGCCCACCCCTACGAGCAGTACTTC.

The rearrangement links TRBV2 to TRBJ1-2, with 7 bases identical to TRBD1. Per the germline V gene, CDR1 is SNHLY and CDR2 is FYNNEI. The CDR3 loop spans 12 amino acids. V was clipped by 7 bases and J by 2 bases; unmatched bases: 1. CDR3 sequence (DNA): TGTGCCAGCAAGACAGGGAACTATGGCTACACCTTC. It translates to CASKTGNYGYTF.

The rearrangement joins TRBV5-4 to TRBJ1-2; TRBD1 aligns across 7 bases. CDR1 and CDR2 (germline): SGHNT, YYREEE (reference sequence). With V trimmed by 0 bases and J by 4 bases, 6 bases remained unmatched. The CDR3 is 15 residues long. The CDR3 is CASSLANRGRYGYTF. The CDR3 DNA is TGTGCCAGCAGCTTGGCCAACAGGGGCCGCTATGGCTACACCTTC. The whole variable domain, remainder taken from reference TRBV5-4 and TRBJ1-2, is ETGVTQSPTHLIKTRGQQVTLRCSSQSGHNTVSWYQQALGQGPQFIFQYYREEENGRGNFPPRFSGLQFPNYSSELNVNALELDDSALYLCASSLANRGRYGYTFGSGTRLTVV.

This rearrangement joins TRBV19 to TRBJ2-5; a weak D match, TRBD2 (5 bases). Germline loops: CDR1 LNHDA, CDR2 SQIVND (reference sequence). Trimming took off 3 bases at V and 2 bases at J, with 16 bases between the two ends. This CDR3 is 16 amino acids long. The CDR3 DNA reads TGTGCCAGTAGTATGAAGGGAGTCGGTCGTCAAGAGACCCAGTACTTC. Protein sequence: CASSMKGVGRQETQYF.

The rearrangement joins TRBV28 to TRBJ1-5; D unclear. V was trimmed by 6 bases and J by 6 bases, leaving 12 bases between them. The germline V gene encodes CDR1 MDHEN and CDR2 SYDVKM. The CDR3 contains 13 residues. CDR3 nucleotide sequence: TGTGCCAGCAGGTGGTATGAGGCTCAGCCCCAGCATTTT. Translation gives CASRWYEAQPQHF.

This clone was counted between two and nine times. The CDR3 here is CASSQFSGEAFF. CDR3 nucleotide sequence: TGTGCCAGCAGCCAATTCTCAGGTGAAGCTTTCTTT. The chain is built from TRBV3-1 (or the pseudogene TRBV3-2) and TRBJ1-1; unclear D gene. Germline-derived CDR1 and CDR2 are LGHDT and YNNKEL (reference sequence). The CDR3 has 12 residues. The ends were cut back, 2 bases at V and 7 bases at J, with 8 bases in the middle.

The V gene is TRBV29-1, the J gene TRBJ1-1; tentatively, D is TRBD1 (5 bases). CDR3 length equals 14 residues. Germline loops: CDR1 SQVTM, CDR2 ANQGSEA. The V end was cut by 8 bases, the J end by 3 bases, with 19 bases between. Here the CDR3 reads CSIASRAWDTEAFF. The CDR3 DNA follows: TGCAGCATAGCCAGCAGGGCTTGGGACACTGAAGCTTTCTTT.

This clone was observed once. The chain is built from TRBV6-6 and TRBJ2-2; D perhaps matches TRBD1 (6 bases). CDR1 MNHNY and CDR2 SVGAGI come from the germline V gene (reference sequence). CDR3 length: 15 amino acids. Trimming took 2 bases from V and 7 from J, leaving 14 bases between them. The CDR3 DNA sequence: TGTGCCAGCAGTTACACTCTAGGACAGAGCGGGGAGCTGTTTTTT. Its translation: CASSYTLGQSGELFF.

The chain combines TRBV11-3 with TRBJ1-2; TRBD1 aligns across 9 bases. The CDR3 is 14 residues long. V lost 5 bases, J lost 5 bases, and 6 bases stayed unmatched. Germline values: CDR1 SGHNT, CDR2 YENEEA. The CDR3: CASSHRGLLYGYTF. CDR3 DNA: TGTGCCAGCAGCCACAGGGGGCTGCTATATGGCTACACCTTC. The full variable domain, in which reference TRBV11-3 and TRBJ1-2 provide the parts outside the CDR3, is EAGVVQSPRYKIIEKKQPVAFWCNPISGHNTLYWYLQNLGQGPELLIRYENEEAVDDSQLPKDRFSAERLKGVDSTLKIQPAELGDSAVYLCASSHRGLLYGYTFGSGTRLTVV.

The rearrangement links TRBV9 to TRBJ2-5; the D gene is possibly TRBD2 (6 bases). With 0 bases removed from V and 5 bases from J, the gap between germline ends came to 17 bases. CDR1 and CDR2 (germline): SGDLS, YYNGEE. This CDR3 is 16 amino acids long. The CDR3 spells CASSVDAGGMWETQYF. In nucleotides, the CDR3 is TGTGCCAGCAGCGTAGATGCGGGCGGGATGTGGGAGACCCAGTACTTC.

On this clone: Other DNA sequences from this sample encode an identical CDR3 as well. The chain is built from TRBV20-1 and TRBJ1-2, with TRBD1 matching over 7 bases. This CDR3 has 11 residues. V shed 3 bases, J shed 8 bases, and the junction held 3 bases outside the gene matches. Per the germline V gene, CDR1 is DFQATT and CDR2 is SNEGSKA (reference sequence). CDR3 sequence reads: CSASNRGGYTF. As DNA, the CDR3 is TGCAGTGCTAGTAACAGGGGCGGCTACACCTTC.

The DNA for the CDR3 is TGTGCCAGCAGCTTAGTGGGGACAGGGGCTGAGTACGATGAAAAACTGTTTTTT. Translating gives CASSLVGTGAEYDEKLFF. The chain carries TRBV7-2 and TRBJ1-4, with 10 positions matching TRBD1. The germline gives CDR1 SGHTA, CDR2 FQGNSA. Trimming removed 1 base from V and 6 bases from J; junction bases left unmatched: 11. The CDR3 contains 18 residues.

This chain connects TRBV2 to TRBJ2-1, with D possibly being TRBD2 (6 bases). Between the trimmed V and J ends, which lost 0 bases and 10 bases, there was a span of 10 bases. Germline CDR1 reads SNHLY; CDR2 reads FYNNEI. CDR3 length: 13 residues. CDR3 residues: CASSEAEAGEQFF. For the CDR3, the DNA is TGTGCCAGCAGTGAAGCGGAGGCGGGAGAGCAGTTCTTC.

The rearrangement joins TRBV6-1 to TRBJ1-2; TRBD1 matches 8 bases. CDR1 is MNHNS and CDR2 is SASEGT in the germline V gene. The CDR3 has 16 residues. J was trimmed by 3 bases and V by 0 bases; bases with no gene match: 6. CDR3 nucleotide sequence: TGTGCCAGCAGTGAAGCGTTGGGACAGGACTACTATGGCTACACCTTC. It codes for CASSEALGQDYYGYTF.

This clone was seen a handful of times. V usage is TRBV6-5 and J usage is TRBJ1-5, with D possibly matching TRBD1 (6 bases). Germline V gene lookup returns CDR1 MNHEY and CDR2 SVGAGI. Between the trimmed V and J ends, which lost 6 bases and 7 bases, there was a span of 19 bases. The CDR3 totals 15 residues. The CDR3, as DNA: TGTGCCAGCAGAGAGCTAGGACAGATAATACAGCCCCAGCATTTT. This codes for CASRELGQIIQPQHF.